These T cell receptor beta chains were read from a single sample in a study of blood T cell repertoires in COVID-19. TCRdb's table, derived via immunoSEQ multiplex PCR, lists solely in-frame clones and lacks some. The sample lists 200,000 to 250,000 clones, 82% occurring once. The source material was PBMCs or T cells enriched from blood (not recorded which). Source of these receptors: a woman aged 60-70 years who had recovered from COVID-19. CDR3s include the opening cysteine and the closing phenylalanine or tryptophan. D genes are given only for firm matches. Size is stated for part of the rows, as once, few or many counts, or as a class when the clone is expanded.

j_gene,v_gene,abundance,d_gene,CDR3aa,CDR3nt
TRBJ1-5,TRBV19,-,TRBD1,CASSGTGGFQPQHF,TGTGCCAGTAGTGGGACAGGGGGATTTCAGCCCCAGCATTTT
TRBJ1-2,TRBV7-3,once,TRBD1,CASSLTGQGNYGYTF,TGTGCCAGCAGCTTAACCGGACAGGGAAACTATGGCTACACCTTC
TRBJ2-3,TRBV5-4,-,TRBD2,CASSHRLAGDTQYF,TGTGCCAGCAGCCATCGACTAGCGGGAGATACGCAGTATTTT
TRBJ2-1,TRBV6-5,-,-,CASSYSGRGLYNEQFF,TGTGCCAGCAGTTACTCCGGCAGGGGCCTCTACAATGAGCAGTTCTTC
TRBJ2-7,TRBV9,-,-,CASSPSAVSYEQYF,TGTGCCAGCAGCCCGAGTGCTGTCTCCTACGAGCAGTACTTC
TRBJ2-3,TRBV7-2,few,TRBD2,CASSHDSSGGPEYF,TGTGCCAGCAGTCATGACTCTAGCGGGGGGCCAGAGTATTTT
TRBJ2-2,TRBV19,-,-,CASRGTENTGELFF,TGTGCCAGTAGGGGTACAGAGAACACCGGGGAGCTGTTTTTT
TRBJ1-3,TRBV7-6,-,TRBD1,CASSLFQDRASGNTIYF,TGTGCCAGCAGCTTATTCCAGGACAGGGCCTCTGGAAACACCATATATTTT
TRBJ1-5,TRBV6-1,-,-,CASSETRRIDNQPQHF,TGTGCCAGCAGTGAAACCCGCAGGATCGACAATCAGCCCCAGCATTTT
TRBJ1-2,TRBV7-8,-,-,CASSSNSAWEGYGYTF,TGTGCCAGCAGCTCAAACTCGGCTTGGGAGGGCTATGGCTACACCTTC
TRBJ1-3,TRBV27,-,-,CASKVQDSGNTIYF,TGTGCCAGCAAGGTACAGGACTCTGGAAACACCATATATTTT
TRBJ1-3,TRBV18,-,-,CASSGQRSGNTIYF,TGTGCCAGCTCCGGACAACGCTCTGGAAACACCATATATTTT
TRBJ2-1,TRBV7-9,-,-,CASSPRRGSYNEQFF,TGTGCCAGCAGCCCCCGCAGGGGCTCCTACAATGAGCAGTTCTTC
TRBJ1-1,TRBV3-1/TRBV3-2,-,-,CASSQGGRTEAFF,TGTGCCAGCAGCCAAGGAGGGCGGACTGAAGCTTTCTTT
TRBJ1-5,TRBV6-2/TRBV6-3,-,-,CASSYLGQGNQPQHF,TGTGCCAGCAGTTACCTTGGTCAGGGCAATCAGCCCCAGCATTTT
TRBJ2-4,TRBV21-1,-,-,CASSHVSEQGARWDIQYF,TGTGCCAGCAGCCATGTCTCCGAACAGGGGGCGAGGTGGGACATTCAGTACTTC
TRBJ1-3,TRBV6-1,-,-,CASSDRQESRSGNTIYF,TGTGCCAGCAGTGATAGACAGGAGTCACGCTCTGGAAACACCATATATTTT
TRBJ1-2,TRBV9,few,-,CASSVVDSGYTF,TGTGCCAGCAGCGTAGTCGACAGCGGCTACACCTTC
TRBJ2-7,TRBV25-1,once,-,CASSDFESYEQYF,TGTGCCAGCAGTGACTTTGAGTCCTACGAGCAGTACTTC
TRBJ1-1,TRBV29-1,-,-,CSVEESVNTEAFF,TGCAGCGTTGAAGAGTCGGTGAACACTGAAGCTTTCTTT
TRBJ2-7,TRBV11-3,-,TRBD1,CASSARTGVGEQYF,TGTGCCAGCAGCGCCCGGACAGGGGTGGGCGAGCAGTACTTC
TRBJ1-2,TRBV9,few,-,CASSRPSREANYGYTF,TGTGCCAGCAGCCGCCCCTCTCGGGAGGCTAACTATGGCTACACCTTC
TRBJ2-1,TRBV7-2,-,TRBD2,CASSPRRGGNEQFF,TGTGCCAGCAGCCCCCGACGGGGGGGTAATGAGCAGTTCTTC
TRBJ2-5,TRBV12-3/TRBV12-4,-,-,CASTLESETQYF,TGTGCCAGCACCCTGGAGTCGGAGACCCAGTACTTC
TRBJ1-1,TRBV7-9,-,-,CASSLGQGTNTEAFF,TGTGCCAGCAGCTTAGGTCAGGGAACTAACACTGAAGCTTTCTTT
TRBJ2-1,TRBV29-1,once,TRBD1,CSVVKVRDRVTGNEQFF,TGCAGCGTTGTAAAGGTCCGGGACAGGGTCACCGGCAATGAGCAGTTCTTC
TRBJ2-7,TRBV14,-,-,CASSPYVGDEQYF,TGTGCCAGCAGCCCTTATGTGGGCGACGAGCAGTACTTC
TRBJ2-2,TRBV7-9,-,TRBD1,CASSLEDRVNTGELFF,TGTGCCAGCAGCTTAGAGGACAGGGTGAACACCGGGGAGCTGTTTTTT
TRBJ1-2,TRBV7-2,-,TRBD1,CASRPPRGTGSILTSYTF,TGTGCCAGCAGGCCGCCGCGGGGGACAGGTTCCATCCTCACCAGCTACACCTTC
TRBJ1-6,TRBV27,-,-,CASSLRHLPDSPLHF,TGTGCCAGCAGTTTACGCCACCTTCCGGATTCACCCCTCCACTTT
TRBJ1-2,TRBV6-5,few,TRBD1,CANRFDGQGGGGYTF,TGTGCCAACCGATTCGATGGACAGGGAGGTGGTGGCTACACCTTC
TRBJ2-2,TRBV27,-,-,CASSFAGTGELFF,TGTGCCAGCAGTTTTGCCGGCACCGGGGAGCTGTTTTTT
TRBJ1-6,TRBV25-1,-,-,CASSGQQNSPLHF,TGTGCCAGCAGTGGACAGCAGAATTCACCCCTCCACTTT
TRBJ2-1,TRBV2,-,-,CASSEALWAKSHNEQFF,TGTGCCAGCAGTGAAGCGCTTTGGGCAAAGTCCCACAATGAGCAGTTCTTC
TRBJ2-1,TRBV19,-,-,CASNPGRHNEQFF,TGTGCCAGTAACCCGGGAAGACACAATGAGCAGTTCTTC
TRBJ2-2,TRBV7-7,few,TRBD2,CASSGTSGSVGELFF,TGTGCCAGCAGCGGGACTAGCGGGAGCGTAGGGGAGCTGTTTTTT
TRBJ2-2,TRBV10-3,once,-,CAISLRGQGTGELFF,TGTGCCATCAGTTTAAGGGGTCAGGGCACCGGGGAGCTGTTTTTT
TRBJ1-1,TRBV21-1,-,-,CASSIPGTGDSEAFF,TGTGCCAGCAGCATCCCCGGGACAGGGGATTCTGAAGCTTTCTTT
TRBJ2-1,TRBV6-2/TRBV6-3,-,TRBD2,CASSLTSGRAPYNEQFF,TGTGCCAGCAGTCTAACTAGCGGGAGGGCCCCCTACAATGAGCAGTTCTTC
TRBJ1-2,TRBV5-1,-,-,CASSPANYGYTF,TGCGCCAGCAGCCCGGCTAACTATGGCTACACCTTC